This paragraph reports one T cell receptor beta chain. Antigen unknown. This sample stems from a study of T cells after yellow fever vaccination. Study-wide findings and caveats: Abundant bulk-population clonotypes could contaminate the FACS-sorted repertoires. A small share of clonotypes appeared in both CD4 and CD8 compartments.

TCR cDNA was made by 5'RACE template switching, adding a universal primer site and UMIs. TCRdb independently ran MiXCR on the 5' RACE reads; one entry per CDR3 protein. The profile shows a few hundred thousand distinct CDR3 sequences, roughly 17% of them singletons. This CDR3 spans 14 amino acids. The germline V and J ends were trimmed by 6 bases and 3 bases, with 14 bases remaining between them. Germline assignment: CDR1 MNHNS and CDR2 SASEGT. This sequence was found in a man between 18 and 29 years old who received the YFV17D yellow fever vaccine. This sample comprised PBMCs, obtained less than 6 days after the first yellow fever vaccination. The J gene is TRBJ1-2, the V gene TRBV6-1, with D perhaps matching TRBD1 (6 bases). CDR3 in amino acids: CASSRSQGDYGYTF. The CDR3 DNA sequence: TGTGCCAGCAGCCGCTCACAGGGAGACTATGGCTACACCTTC.